This is a list of T cell receptor beta chains from one sample in a study of T cell responses to AZD1222 COVID-19 vaccine. Data came from immunoSEQ multiplex PCR; TCRdb stores just in-frame clones and leaves some out. Among about 180,000 clones listed, 85% to 95% were seen once. Sequenced material: peripheral blood, taken 28 days after the second dose of the MenACWY control vaccine. The source is an adult who received the MenACWY meningococcal vaccine as a control. Both conserved end residues are part of each CDR3. The D gene is left open where the match is weak. Not every row has a clone size; where given, it reads once, few, many or a size class.

v_gene: TRBV9; abundance: .; d_gene: .; j_gene: TRBJ1-5; CDR3aa: CASSVSPESNQPQHF; CDR3nt: TGTGCCAGCAGCGTTTCCCCTGAGAGCAATCAGCCCCAGCATTTT
v_gene: TRBV9; abundance: .; d_gene: TRBD1; j_gene: TRBJ2-1; CDR3aa: CASSEGTGPYNEQFF; CDR3nt: TGTGCCAGCAGCGAAGGGACAGGACCCTACAATGAGCAGTTCTTC
v_gene: TRBV6-2/TRBV6-3; abundance: .; d_gene: TRBD2; j_gene: TRBJ2-3; CDR3aa: CASSIRFGGDVDTQYF; CDR3nt: TGTGCCAGCAGTATACGGTTCGGGGGGGATGTAGATACGCAGTATTTT
v_gene: TRBV5-6; abundance: once; d_gene: .; j_gene: TRBJ1-2; CDR3aa: CASSLRTEDYGYTF; CDR3nt: TGTGCCAGCAGCTTGAGGACAGAGGACTATGGCTACACCTTC
v_gene: TRBV29-1; abundance: .; d_gene: .; j_gene: TRBJ1-1; CDR3aa: CSVEARGLNTEAFF; CDR3nt: TGCAGCGTTGAAGCAAGGGGACTGAACACTGAAGCTTTCTTT
v_gene: TRBV19; abundance: .; d_gene: .; j_gene: TRBJ2-6; CDR3aa: CASSINPAPGGSGANVLTF; CDR3nt: TGTGCCAGTAGTATAAACCCGGCCCCAGGTGGCTCTGGGGCCAACGTCCTGACTTTC
v_gene: TRBV7-6; abundance: .; d_gene: .; j_gene: TRBJ2-5; CDR3aa: CASSLPPGLGETQYF; CDR3nt: TGTGCCAGCAGCCTACCCCCAGGACTTGGGGAGACCCAGTACTTC
v_gene: TRBV30; abundance: .; d_gene: TRBD1; j_gene: TRBJ1-5; CDR3aa: CAWNRGNQPQHF; CDR3nt: TGTGCCTGGAACAGGGGTAATCAGCCCCAGCATTTT
v_gene: TRBV5-5; abundance: .; d_gene: .; j_gene: TRBJ1-3; CDR3aa: CASRADAGNTIYF; CDR3nt: TGTGCCAGCCGCGCCGACGCTGGAAACACCATATATTTT
v_gene: TRBV6-6; abundance: few; d_gene: .; j_gene: TRBJ2-1; CDR3aa: CASSSRGAGVVEQFF; CDR3nt: TGTGCCAGCAGCTCTAGGGGGGCTGGTGTGGTGGAGCAGTTCTTC
v_gene: TRBV19; abundance: .; d_gene: .; j_gene: TRBJ1-1; CDR3aa: CASSILGGTRNTEAFF; CDR3nt: TGTGCCAGTAGTATATTGGGGGGTACAAGGAACACTGAAGCTTTCTTT
v_gene: TRBV19; abundance: .; d_gene: .; j_gene: TRBJ2-1; CDR3aa: CASSVGVYNEQFF; CDR3nt: TGTGCCAGTAGTGTAGGGGTATACAATGAGCAGTTCTTC
v_gene: TRBV30; abundance: .; d_gene: TRBD1; j_gene: TRBJ2-5; CDR3aa: CAWSQDRGQVETQYF; CDR3nt: TGTGCCTGGAGTCAAGACAGGGGGCAGGTAGAGACCCAGTACTTC
v_gene: TRBV13; abundance: .; d_gene: .; j_gene: TRBJ1-2; CDR3aa: CASSLRGVGGWDPYGYTF; CDR3nt: TGTGCCAGCAGCTTAAGGGGGGTCGGGGGATGGGACCCCTATGGCTACACCTTC
v_gene: TRBV9; abundance: .; d_gene: .; j_gene: TRBJ2-2; CDR3aa: CASSPRDFQAGELFF; CDR3nt: TGTGCCAGCAGCCCCAGGGACTTTCAGGCCGGGGAGCTGTTTTTT
v_gene: TRBV9; abundance: once; d_gene: .; j_gene: TRBJ1-6; CDR3aa: CASSDQVSGSPLHF; CDR3nt: TGTGCCAGCAGCGATCAAGTAAGCGGTTCACCCCTCCACTTT
v_gene: TRBV2; abundance: .; d_gene: .; j_gene: TRBJ1-1; CDR3aa: CASTTQNTEAFF; CDR3nt: TGTGCCAGCACGACTCAGAACACTGAAGCTTTCTTT
v_gene: TRBV15; abundance: .; d_gene: TRBD1; j_gene: TRBJ1-2; CDR3aa: CATSRGGGQGNYGYTF; CDR3nt: TGTGCCACCAGCAGAGGGGGCGGACAGGGAAACTATGGCTACACCTTC
v_gene: TRBV18; abundance: .; d_gene: .; j_gene: TRBJ2-7; CDR3aa: CASSPGYEQYF; CDR3nt: TGTGCCAGCTCCCCTGGGTACGAGCAGTACTTC
v_gene: TRBV7-2; abundance: .; d_gene: .; j_gene: TRBJ2-3; CDR3aa: CASSLAADTQYF; CDR3nt: TGTGCCAGCAGCTTGGCGGCAGATACGCAGTATTTT
v_gene: TRBV7-2; abundance: .; d_gene: .; j_gene: TRBJ2-7; CDR3aa: CASSPFGVYEQYF; CDR3nt: TGTGCCAGCAGCCCCTTTGGGGTCTACGAGCAGTACTTC
v_gene: TRBV4-3; abundance: .; d_gene: .; j_gene: TRBJ2-1; CDR3aa: CASSPGLPESYNEQFF; CDR3nt: TGCGCCAGCAGCCCGGGACTTCCTGAGTCCTACAATGAGCAGTTCTTC
v_gene: TRBV6-5; abundance: .; d_gene: .; j_gene: TRBJ1-2; CDR3aa: CASRKGQSEGYTF; CDR3nt: TGTGCCAGTCGCAAGGGGCAGTCTGAGGGCTACACCTTC
v_gene: TRBV28; abundance: .; d_gene: .; j_gene: TRBJ2-5; CDR3aa: CASSKTQGSETQYF; CDR3nt: TGTGCCAGCAGTAAAACACAGGGATCCGAGACCCAGTACTTC
v_gene: TRBV10-3; abundance: .; d_gene: .; j_gene: TRBJ1-5; CDR3aa: CAISEGNSNQPQHF; CDR3nt: TGTGCCATCAGTGAGGGGAACAGCAATCAGCCCCAGCATTTT
v_gene: TRBV19; abundance: .; d_gene: .; j_gene: TRBJ1-2; CDR3aa: CASRSGTGNRGYAYTF; CDR3nt: TGTGCCAGTAGAAGCGGGACCGGTAATCGGGGCTATGCCTACACCTTC
v_gene: TRBV3-1/TRBV3-2; abundance: .; d_gene: TRBD2; j_gene: TRBJ2-3; CDR3aa: CASSPLAGGSTDTQYF; CDR3nt: TGTGCCAGCAGCCCGCTAGCGGGGGGTTCCACAGATACGCAGTATTTT
v_gene: TRBV6-5; abundance: .; d_gene: .; j_gene: TRBJ1-2; CDR3aa: CASSSQNYGYTF; CDR3nt: TGTGCCAGCAGTTCCCAGAACTATGGCTACACCTTC
v_gene: TRBV18; abundance: .; d_gene: .; j_gene: TRBJ1-5; CDR3aa: CASSPQSLTEANQPQHF; CDR3nt: TGTGCCAGCTCACCACAATCCTTGACCGAGGCCAATCAGCCCCAGCATTTT
v_gene: TRBV9; abundance: .; d_gene: .; j_gene: TRBJ1-4; CDR3aa: CASSVGGGALPLSGEKLFF; CDR3nt: TGTGCCAGCAGCGTAGGGGGCGGGGCATTACCGCTCAGCGGTGAAAAACTGTTTTTT
v_gene: TRBV9; abundance: .; d_gene: TRBD1; j_gene: TRBJ2-1; CDR3aa: CASSQISTGGYNEQFF; CDR3nt: TGTGCCAGCAGCCAGATATCGACAGGGGGCTACAATGAGCAGTTCTTC
v_gene: TRBV7-9; abundance: .; d_gene: .; j_gene: TRBJ1-1; CDR3aa: CASSLGVSMVAFF; CDR3nt: TGTGCCAGCAGCTTAGGAGTCTCGATGGTGGCTTTCTTT
v_gene: TRBV27; abundance: once; d_gene: TRBD1; j_gene: TRBJ1-6; CDR3aa: CASSSDRVNISPLHF; CDR3nt: TGTGCCAGCAGCTCCGACAGGGTTAATATTTCACCCCTCCACTTT
v_gene: TRBV5-1; abundance: .; d_gene: .; j_gene: TRBJ1-2; CDR3aa: CASSFAGDGYTF; CDR3nt: TGCGCCAGCAGCTTCGCAGGGGATGGCTACACCTTC
v_gene: TRBV27; abundance: .; d_gene: .; j_gene: TRBJ2-1; CDR3aa: CASSLLAGEQFF; CDR3nt: TGTGCCAGCAGTTTATTGGCGGGTGAGCAGTTCTTC
v_gene: TRBV19; abundance: .; d_gene: .; j_gene: TRBJ1-1; CDR3aa: CASSILRGEAEAFF; CDR3nt: TGTGCCAGTAGTATACTCAGGGGTGAAGCTGAAGCTTTCTTT
v_gene: TRBV5-1; abundance: .; d_gene: .; j_gene: TRBJ1-4; CDR3aa: CASSLVGTTNEKLFF; CDR3nt: TGCGCCAGCAGCTTGGTGGGAACAACTAATGAAAAACTGTTTTTT
v_gene: TRBV19; abundance: .; d_gene: .; j_gene: TRBJ1-3; CDR3aa: CASKERNSGNTIYF; CDR3nt: TGTGCCAGTAAGGAGAGGAACTCTGGAAACACCATATATTTT
v_gene: TRBV7-9; abundance: .; d_gene: .; j_gene: TRBJ1-1; CDR3aa: CASRGGSVNTEAFF; CDR3nt: TGTGCCAGCAGAGGGGGGTCCGTGAACACTGAAGCTTTCTTT
v_gene: TRBV21-1; abundance: .; d_gene: .; j_gene: TRBJ1-2; CDR3aa: CASSLNRGIDYGYTF; CDR3nt: TGTGCCAGCAGCCTTAACAGGGGGATAGACTATGGCTACACCTTC
v_gene: TRBV10-1; abundance: .; d_gene: .; j_gene: TRBJ1-5; CDR3aa: CASSVGSVSGSNQPQHF; CDR3nt: TGCGCCAGCAGTGTGGGGAGTGTGAGTGGGAGCAATCAGCCCCAGCATTTT
v_gene: TRBV6-5; abundance: .; d_gene: TRBD2; j_gene: TRBJ2-5; CDR3aa: CASTGLAGRETQYF; CDR3nt: TGTGCCAGCACTGGACTCGCCGGGAGGGAGACCCAGTACTTC
v_gene: TRBV19; abundance: .; d_gene: .; j_gene: TRBJ1-3; CDR3aa: CASSGDISSGNTIYF; CDR3nt: TGTGCCAGTAGTGGGGATATCAGCTCTGGAAACACCATATATTTT
v_gene: TRBV4-2; abundance: .; d_gene: .; j_gene: TRBJ1-1; CDR3aa: CASSQVLNTEAFF; CDR3nt: TGTGCCAGCAGCCAAGTCTTGAACACTGAAGCTTTCTTT
v_gene: TRBV7-9; abundance: once; d_gene: TRBD1; j_gene: TRBJ1-4; CDR3aa: CASSLTGTENEKLFF; CDR3nt: TGTGCCAGCAGCCTCACCGGGACAGAGAATGAAAAACTGTTTTTT
v_gene: TRBV12-3/TRBV12-4; abundance: .; d_gene: TRBD2; j_gene: TRBJ2-3; CDR3aa: CASSLAGADTQYF; CDR3nt: TGTGCCAGCAGCCTAGCGGGGGCCGATACGCAGTATTTT
v_gene: TRBV9; abundance: .; d_gene: TRBD1; j_gene: TRBJ2-1; CDR3aa: CASSVRTGSDEQFF; CDR3nt: TGTGCCAGCAGCGTACGGACAGGGTCGGATGAGCAGTTCTTC
v_gene: TRBV18; abundance: .; d_gene: TRBD1; j_gene: TRBJ1-6; CDR3aa: CASSPPGQGLLQGSPLHF; CDR3nt: TGTGCCAGCTCACCACCGGGACAGGGATTATTGCAGGGTTCACCCCTCCACTTT
v_gene: TRBV2; abundance: .; d_gene: TRBD2; j_gene: TRBJ2-3; CDR3aa: CASSEERGGMDTQYF; CDR3nt: TGTGCCAGCAGTGAAGAGCGGGGGGGCATGGATACGCAGTATTTT
v_gene: TRBV7-3; abundance: .; d_gene: .; j_gene: TRBJ1-1; CDR3aa: CASSSESGGGTEAFF; CDR3nt: TGTGCCAGCAGCTCCGAATCGGGGGGCGGCACTGAAGCTTTCTTT
v_gene: TRBV6-5; abundance: .; d_gene: TRBD1; j_gene: TRBJ2-7; CDR3aa: CASVRGDRDAEQYF; CDR3nt: TGTGCCAGCGTCCGAGGGGACAGGGATGCCGAGCAGTACTTC
v_gene: TRBV9; abundance: .; d_gene: TRBD1; j_gene: TRBJ2-3; CDR3aa: CASSVGTGTDTQYF; CDR3nt: TGTGCCAGCAGCGTAGGGACAGGTACAGATACGCAGTATTTT
v_gene: TRBV10-2; abundance: few; d_gene: TRBD1; j_gene: TRBJ1-5; CDR3aa: CASSPGQNQPQHF; CDR3nt: TGCGCCAGCAGTCCGGGACAGAATCAGCCCCAGCATTTT
v_gene: TRBV4-3; abundance: .; d_gene: .; j_gene: TRBJ1-4; CDR3aa: CASSHETRQAGGEKLFF; CDR3nt: TGCGCCAGCAGCCACGAAACCAGACAGGCCGGAGGCGAAAAACTGTTTTTT
v_gene: TRBV4-2; abundance: few; d_gene: TRBD2; j_gene: TRBJ2-1; CDR3aa: CASSQGLAGNNEQFF; CDR3nt: TGTGCCAGCAGCCAAGGACTAGCGGGGAACAATGAGCAGTTCTTC
v_gene: TRBV7-2; abundance: .; d_gene: TRBD2; j_gene: TRBJ2-5; CDR3aa: CASSLSPSGGQETQYF; CDR3nt: TGTGCCAGCAGCTTATCGCCTAGCGGGGGGCAAGAGACCCAGTACTTC
v_gene: TRBV3-1/TRBV3-2; abundance: .; d_gene: .; j_gene: TRBJ1-5; CDR3aa: CASSQGAGGNQPQHF; CDR3nt: TGTGCCAGCAGCCAAGGGGCAGGGGGCAATCAGCCCCAGCATTTT
v_gene: TRBV28; abundance: few; d_gene: .; j_gene: TRBJ1-2; CDR3aa: CASRGGLDGYTF; CDR3nt: TGTGCCAGCAGGGGGGGTCTGGATGGCTACACCTTC
v_gene: TRBV19; abundance: .; d_gene: .; j_gene: TRBJ2-7; CDR3aa: CASSIDQRGRQSYEQYF; CDR3nt: TGTGCCAGTAGTATAGATCAACGGGGAAGGCAATCCTACGAGCAGTACTTC
v_gene: TRBV5-1; abundance: .; d_gene: .; j_gene: TRBJ1-1; CDR3aa: CASSLVPGTTEAFF; CDR3nt: TGCGCCAGCAGCTTGGTGCCAGGGACCACTGAAGCTTTCTTT